The 11 T cell receptor beta chains below come from one sample, sequenced in a study of beta chain features in type 1 diabetes (dated by TCRdb to the late 2010s). The library was obtained by the immunoSEQ multiplex PCR assay. The entire amount of isolated RNA was reverse transcribed using the High Capacity cDNA Reverse Transcription Kit, so the sequenced TCRB transcripts were expressed ones. Here the immuneACCESS table is served through TCRdb, limited to in-frame sequences with V and J called. Missing clones are a known gap in these copies; in checked studies unresolved V genes cover under half, and the rest lacks a known reason. Present in this sample are under 900,000 clones, roughly 15% of which were seen just once. About 0.025% of the sample is held by the ten biggest clonotypes. Sequenced material: naive CD4+ T cells from blood. This specimen's cell subset or site label, per the study, means: true naive CD4+ T cells. These receptors were taken from a woman between 18 and 29 years old in good health.

The CDR3 DNA reads TGTGCCAGCAGCCAAGCCGGGACTAGCAGGTACTACGAGCAGTACTTC. This codes for CASSQAGTSRYYEQYF. This sequence joins TRBV14 and TRBJ2-7, with 9 positions matching TRBD2. The length of the CDR3 is 16 residues. Germline V gene lookup returns CDR1 SGHDN and CDR2 FVKESK. The J segment lost 3 bases and the V segment lost 1 base, leaving 7 bases of the junction unmatched.

The CDR3 nucleotides read TGTGCCAGCAGCTTAGGTTTGGGGGATACGCAGTATTTT. Residues: CASSLGLGDTQYF. This chain links TRBV7-3 with TRBJ2-3; D is unresolved. The V end lost 2 bases, the J end lost 6 bases, and 9 bases lay between the germline ends. The CDR3 runs 13 residues. CDR1 is SGHTA, CDR2 FQGTGA, per germline.

The V call is TRBV28, the J call TRBJ2-7; D not resolved. Germline V gene lookup returns CDR1 MDHEN and CDR2 SYDVKM. The CDR3 runs to 14 residues. The V end lost 3 bases, the J end lost 0 bases, and 9 bases lay between the germline ends. The CDR3 DNA reads TGTGCCAGCAGTTTCCAGCGTCGCTCCTACGAGCAGTACTTC. It codes for CASSFQRRSYEQYF.

In its sample, this clone was seen a few times. The chain uses TRBV27 and TRBJ1-1, with a weak D call TRBD1 (6 bases). This CDR3 region has 13 residues. Germline values: CDR1 MNHEY, CDR2 SMNVEV (reference sequence). Trimming removed 6 bases from V and 1 base from J, with 9 bases in between. CDR3 nucleotides: TGTGCCAGCAGAGAGACAGGGAACACTGAAGCTTTCTTT. Protein: CASRETGNTEAFF.

This clone was recorded a few times. The rearrangement links TRBV5-1 to TRBJ2-3; no reliable D call. Germline-derived CDR1 and CDR2 are SGHRS and YFSETQ. The CDR3 is 13 amino acids. V lost 4 bases and J lost 8, with 14 bases in between. The CDR3 bases are TGCGCCAGCAGCATACCGGAGTTTGCTACGCAGTATTTT. Its translation: CASSIPEFATQYF.

This clone was recorded a few times. The same CDR3 arises from other DNA sequences in this sample as well. The CDR3 is CASSLDKNIQYF. The CDR3 region has the DNA TGTGCCAGCAGCTTGGACAAAAACATTCAGTACTTC. The rearrangement uses TRBV5-4 and TRBJ2-4; no clear D. CDR1 and CDR2 from the germline V gene are SGHNT and YYREEE (reference sequence). The V gene lost 0 bases and the J gene lost 3 bases, with 1 base spanning the gap. This CDR3 is built from 12 residues.

V is TRBV19 and J is TRBJ2-7; 7 positions match TRBD1. Germline V gene data show CDR1 as LNHDA and CDR2 as SQIVND (reference sequence). The trim removed 8 bases at V and 3 bases at J, leaving 1 base unmatched. The CDR3 loop spans 11 amino acids. CDR3 sequence: CASRDSYEQYF. The CDR3 DNA is TGTGCCAGTCGGGACAGCTACGAGCAGTACTTC. The variable domain in full, completed from reference TRBV19 and TRBJ2-7, reads DGGITQSPKYLFRKEGQNVTLSCEQNLNHDAMYWYRQDPGQGLRLIYYSQIVNDFQKGDIAEGYSVSREKKESFPLTVTSAQKNPTAFYLCASRDSYEQYFGPGTRLTVT.

This clone has a handful of counts. As DNA, the CDR3 is TGTGCCAGCAGTCCCGAAGACAGGCACTATGGCTACACCTTC. Its protein is CASSPEDRHYGYTF. The chain carries TRBV28 and TRBJ1-2; D is perhaps TRBD1 (6 bases). The germline V and J ends were trimmed by 5 bases and 3 bases, with 13 bases remaining between them. This CDR3 comprises 14 residues. The germline CDR1 and CDR2 sequences are MDHEN and SYDVKM.

Only a few counts were recorded for this clone. CDR3 coding DNA: TGTGCCAGCAGCACGCGACTAGCGGGACGGGATGAGCAGTTCTTC. Translated, it gives CASSTRLAGRDEQFF. This chain links TRBV7-3 with TRBJ2-1; TRBD2 matches 11 bases. Germline V gene data show CDR1 as SGHTA and CDR2 as FQGTGA. V trimming: 5 bases; J trimming: 8 bases; junction bases outside the gene matches: 8. This CDR3 is 15 amino acids long.

The table lists this clone with a few counts. The rearrangement uses TRBV10-3 and TRBJ1-2; D possibly corresponds to TRBD1 (5 bases). V lost 0 bases, J lost 7 bases, and 15 bases lay in between. CDR3 length equals 15 residues. The germline V gene has CDR1 ENHRY and CDR2 SYGVKD. CDR3 nucleotide sequence: TGTGCCATCAGTGAGTCGGGCAGGGTTTCGCCTGGCTACACCTTC. Translation: CAISESGRVSPGYTF.

This clone was detected a few times. The chain combines TRBV9 with TRBJ2-1; no definite D call. V was trimmed by 7 bases and J by 10 bases, leaving 15 bases between them. The germline V gene has CDR1 SGDLS and CDR2 YYNGEE. The length of the CDR3 is 12 residues. The CDR3 protein is CASGNLSPEQFF. The CDR3 DNA reads as TGTGCCAGCGGGAACCTTTCCCCCGAGCAGTTCTTC.